This TCR beta chain was found in a study of post-analysis software for immune sequencing data. Study observations and caveats: Comparison of patients with controls showed four or five TRBV segments more frequent in patients, TRBV5-6, TRBV5-1 and TRBV20-1 among them.

The length of the CDR3 is 14 residues. In germline, CDR1 is MNHEY, CDR2 SMNVEV (reference sequence). V was pared by 1 base and J by 6 bases, with 13 bases between. The TCR beta cDNA libraries contained unique molecular identifiers. A single record per CDR3 protein comes from TCRdb applying MiXCR to the PCR reads. This table has around 400,000 distinct CDR3 sequences, 30% to 40% appearing once. A remark on this clonotype: Its antigen is as yet unknown.

The sample taken for sequencing was blood. The clonotype originates from a girl aged 2-9 years with multiple sclerosis. This chain links TRBV27 with TRBJ2-7; either TRBD1 or TRBD2 may fit D (6 bases each). The CDR3 DNA sequence: TGTGCCAGCAGTTTATTTCTGGGGGGCGGCGAGCAGTACTTC. This sequence encodes CASSLFLGGGEQYF.